The following is a T cell receptor (beta chain) sequence with its context. Its cognate antigen is unknown. This record belongs to a study of CD8 T cells in Susac syndrome. Recently defined diagnostic criteria for definite or probable disease were fulfilled by Susac syndrome patients. With random hexamers, reverse transcription was performed on about 0.45 to 1 ug of RNA. A multiplex approach, immunoSEQ multiplex PCR, amplified TCR beta CDR3 across 54 Vbeta and 13 Jbeta. TCRdb processed the immunoSEQ multiplex PCR reads anew with MiXCR; each CDR3 protein has one entry. In the table there are more than 150,000 distinct CDR3 sequences, nearly 97% of which are singletons. Overall study results and limits: The CD4+ T cell repertoires of Susac syndrome were found to show no clonal expansion. The study admitted that it had a relatively small number of individuals in its TCR sequencing and HLA analysis.

Trimming removed 1 base at V and 8 bases at J, with 12 bases between. Per germline, CDR1 SGHTA and CDR2 FQGNSA. This CDR3 comprises 14 residues. This clonotype originated in a human donor with Susac syndrome. The V and J genes are TRBV7-2 and TRBJ2-4; D is perhaps TRBD1 or TRBD2 (5 bases each). The source material was CD4+ T cells from PBMCs. CDR3 residues: CASSLEDLGHIQYF. Written as DNA, the CDR3 is TGTGCCAGCAGCTTAGAGGACCTGGGACACATTCAGTACTTC.